This T cell receptor beta chain was found in a study of cytomegalovirus exposure and HLA in healthy donors. Unmatched junction bases numbered 15, after V lost 4 bases and J lost 1 base. Germline CDR1 is KGHSH and CDR2 is LQKENI. The CDR3 totals 18 residues. 13 Jbeta primers and 60 Vbeta primers were used for the PCR. The repertoire was sequenced with immunoSEQ multiplex PCR; TCRdb's copy has only in-frame clones and lacks some. The repertoire includes fewer than 150,000 clones, around 85% of them detected once, and 4% to 5% sits in the top ten. The receptor was derived from a man in his forties in good health and CMV-seropositive. J is TRBJ1-1 and V is TRBV18; TRBD1 matches 7 bases. The sample consisted of PBMCs. CDR3 region: CASSQIPLLEGANTEAFF. Written as DNA, the CDR3 is TGTGCCAGCTCACAAATACCGCTCCTGGAGGGGGCGAACACTGAAGCTTTCTTT. The full variable domain, its missing parts supplied by reference TRBV18 and TRBJ1-1, is NAGVMQNPRHLVRRRGQEARLRCSPMKGHSHVYWYRQLPEEGLKFMVYLQKENIIDESGMPKERFSAEFPKEGPSILRIQQVVRGDSAAYFCASSQIPLLEGANTEAFFGQGTRLTVV.